What follows is one TCR beta chain and its context. Its antigen is not identified. The CDR3 totals 13 residues. Unmatched junction bases numbered 7, after V lost 4 bases and J lost 10 bases. The germline gives CDR1 KGHSH, CDR2 LQKENI. These data originate in a study of T cell responses to AZD1222 COVID-19 vaccine. Recipients boosted at about 4 weeks or about 12 weeks are pooled. Study conclusions and caveats: The peak T cell response came first, and repertoires were sampled only after it.

Sequencing used immunoSEQ multiplex PCR; TCRdb keeps in-frame clones, though not all of them. The table has roughly 160,000 clones, roughly nine tenths seen once. The chain has TRBV18 and TRBJ2-1; 7 nucleotides agree with TRBD2. The sample in question was peripheral blood, obtained 28 days after the second AZD1222 dose. This sequence originates from an adult who received the AZD1222 COVID-19 vaccine. The CDR3 protein is CASSRLAELEQFF. The CDR3 DNA sequence: TGTGCCAGCTCACGCCTAGCGGAATTAGAGCAGTTCTTC.